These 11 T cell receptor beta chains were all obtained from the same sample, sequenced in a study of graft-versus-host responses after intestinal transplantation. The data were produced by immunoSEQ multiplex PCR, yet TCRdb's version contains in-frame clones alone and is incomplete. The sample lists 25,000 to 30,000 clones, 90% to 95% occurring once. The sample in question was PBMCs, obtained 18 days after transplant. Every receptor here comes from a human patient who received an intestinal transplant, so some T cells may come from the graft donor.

CDR3 coding DNA: TGTGCCAGCAGCCCGGGACTCATGGGGTCACCCCTCCACTTT. It yields the protein CASSPGLMGSPLHF. The chain is built from TRBV5-5 and TRBJ1-6, with TRBD1 as a possible D gene (5 bases). The length of the CDR3 is 14 residues. The germline gives CDR1 SGHKS, CDR2 YYEKEE (reference sequence). V lost 4 bases to trimming and J lost 10 bases, with 15 bases between them.

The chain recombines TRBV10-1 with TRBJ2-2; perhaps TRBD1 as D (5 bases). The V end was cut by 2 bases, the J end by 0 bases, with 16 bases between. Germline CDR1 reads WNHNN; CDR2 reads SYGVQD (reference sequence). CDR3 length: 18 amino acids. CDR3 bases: TGCGCCAGCAGTGAGGGGGCCGGTTGGTTATCGAACACCGGGGAGCTGTTTTTT. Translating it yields CASSEGAGWLSNTGELFF.

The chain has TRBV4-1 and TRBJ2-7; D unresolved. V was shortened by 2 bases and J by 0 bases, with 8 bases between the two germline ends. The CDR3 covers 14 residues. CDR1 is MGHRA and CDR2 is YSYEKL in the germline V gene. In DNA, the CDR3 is TGCGCCAGCAGCCAAAAGGTCAGCTCCTACGAGCAGTACTTC. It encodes CASSQKVSSYEQYF.

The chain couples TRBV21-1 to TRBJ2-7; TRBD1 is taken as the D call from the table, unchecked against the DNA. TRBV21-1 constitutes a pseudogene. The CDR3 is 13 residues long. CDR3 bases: TGTGCCAGCAGCAGCCGGGACAGCTACGAGCAGTACTTC. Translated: CASSSRDSYEQYF.

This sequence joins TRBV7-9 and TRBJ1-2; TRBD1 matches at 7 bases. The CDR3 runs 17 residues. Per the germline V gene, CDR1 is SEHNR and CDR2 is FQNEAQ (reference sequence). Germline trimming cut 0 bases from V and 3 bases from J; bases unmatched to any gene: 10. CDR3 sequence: CASSLALRDRLHYGYTF. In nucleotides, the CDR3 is TGTGCCAGCAGCTTAGCGCTTCGGGACAGATTACACTATGGCTACACCTTC.

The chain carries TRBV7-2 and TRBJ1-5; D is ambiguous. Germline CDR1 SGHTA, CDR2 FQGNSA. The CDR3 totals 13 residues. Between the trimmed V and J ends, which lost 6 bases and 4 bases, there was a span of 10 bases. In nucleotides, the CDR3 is TGTGCCAGCAGTTACGGACCAAATCAGCCCCAGCATTTT. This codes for CASSYGPNQPQHF.

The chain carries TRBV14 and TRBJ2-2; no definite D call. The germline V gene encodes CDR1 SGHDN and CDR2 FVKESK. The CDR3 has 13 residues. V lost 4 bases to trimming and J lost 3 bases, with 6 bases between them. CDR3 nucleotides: TGTGCCAGCAGCCCCGATTACACCGGGGAGCTGTTTTTT. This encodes CASSPDYTGELFF.

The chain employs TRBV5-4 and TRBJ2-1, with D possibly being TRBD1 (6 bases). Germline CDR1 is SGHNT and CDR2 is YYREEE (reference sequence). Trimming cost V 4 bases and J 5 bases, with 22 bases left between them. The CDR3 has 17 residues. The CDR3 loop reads CASSLTPGQRYDNEQFF. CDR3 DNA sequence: TGTGCCAGCAGCCTTACTCCGGGACAAAGGTACGACAATGAGCAGTTCTTC.

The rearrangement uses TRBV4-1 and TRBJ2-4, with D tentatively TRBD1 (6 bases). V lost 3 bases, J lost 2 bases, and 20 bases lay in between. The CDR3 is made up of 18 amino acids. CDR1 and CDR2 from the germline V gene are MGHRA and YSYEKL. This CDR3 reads CASSQNILTGSPKNIQYF. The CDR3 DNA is TGCGCCAGCAGCCAGAACATACTAACAGGGAGTCCCAAAAACATTCAGTACTTC.

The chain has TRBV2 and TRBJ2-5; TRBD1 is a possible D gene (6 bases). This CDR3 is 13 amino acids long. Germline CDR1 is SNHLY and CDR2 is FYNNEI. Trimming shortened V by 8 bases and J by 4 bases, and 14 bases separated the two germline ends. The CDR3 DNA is TGTGCCAGCCGGTTCGGGACATTAGAGACCCAGTACTTC. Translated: CASRFGTLETQYF.

CDR3 nucleotide sequence: TGTGCCAGCAGCGTAGAGGACGGGACAGGGACGGACACCGGGGAGCTGTTTTTT. This codes for CASSVEDGTGTDTGELFF. V gene TRBV9 combines with J gene TRBJ2-2, with 9 bases lining up with TRBD1. V dropped 0 bases and J dropped 3; count of bases not matched to a gene: 9. CDR1 and CDR2 from the germline V gene are SGDLS and YYNGEE. This CDR3 is built from 18 residues.